This is a list of T cell receptor beta chains from one sample in a study of T-cell memory formation after mild COVID-19. TCRdb independently ran MiXCR on the 5' RACE reads; one entry per CDR3 protein. The data contain roughly 170,000 distinct CDR3 sequences, around 21% of them singletons. The sequenced sample was PBMCs or a T cell subset sorted from them (not recorded which). The receptor set was obtained from an adult woman who had mild COVID-19 (a few samples of this study predate the infection). Cell type and time point are not known. CDR3s leave out the opening cysteine and the closing phenylalanine or tryptophan.

>TRBJ2-1|TRBV7-9
ASSLLLMRGEF
>TRBJ2-1|TRBV29-1
SVARGERNEQF
>TRBJ2-5|TRBV12-3/TRBV12-4
ASSSDTGETQY
>TRBJ2-7|TRBV6-5
ASSYGTISDEQY
>TRBJ2-1|TRBV30
AWSVAGVEQF
>TRBJ2-5|TRBV3-1
ASSRLSVIADQETQY
>TRBJ2-3|TRBV4-2
ASSSTSGGAVDTQY
>TRBJ2-1|TRBV7-9
ASSPGYNEQF
>TRBJ2-3|TRBV25-1
ASSTGADTDTQY
>TRBJ2-3|TRBV7-8
ASSPGVGGTDTQY
>TRBJ2-1|TRBV4-1
ASSQRVGGSYNEQF
>TRBJ1-2|TRBV7-9
ASSLEGEGLYGYT
>TRBJ2-5|TRBV2
ASSERQGQETQY
>TRBJ2-1|TRBV30
ASGVIHYNEQF
>TRBJ2-7|TRBV2
ASSITKGPYSYEQY
>TRBJ2-7|TRBV7-6
ASSQGSGGTYEQY
>TRBJ2-7|TRBV7-8
ASSSGQGPFYEQY
>TRBJ2-7|TRBV6-2/TRBV6-3
ASSYSRLARY
>TRBJ2-1|TRBV7-6
ASSLVQTYSTEQF
>TRBJ2-7|TRBV12-3/TRBV12-4
ASSFNGAAYEQY